This TCR beta chain was found in a study of control samples from healthy donors and cancer patients. Germline V gives CDR1 SQVTM, CDR2 ANQGSEA. CDR3 length equals 13 residues. Sequencing was performed with immunoSEQ multiplex PCR; in TCRdb, only in-frame clones are kept and a portion is missing. The sample includes fewer than 150,000 clones, around 90% of them seen just once. For this clone: One junction end disagrees with the germline gene, perhaps due to a read error.

The sequence was collected from a young man in good health. The rearrangement joins TRBV29-1 to TRBJ2-1; D might be TRBD1 or TRBD2, each matching 5 bases. Sequences were obtained from blood. Here the CDR3 reads CSVGDPQSNDQFF. In DNA form, the CDR3 reads TGCAGCGTTGGGGACCCACAAAGCAATGACCAGTTCTTC.